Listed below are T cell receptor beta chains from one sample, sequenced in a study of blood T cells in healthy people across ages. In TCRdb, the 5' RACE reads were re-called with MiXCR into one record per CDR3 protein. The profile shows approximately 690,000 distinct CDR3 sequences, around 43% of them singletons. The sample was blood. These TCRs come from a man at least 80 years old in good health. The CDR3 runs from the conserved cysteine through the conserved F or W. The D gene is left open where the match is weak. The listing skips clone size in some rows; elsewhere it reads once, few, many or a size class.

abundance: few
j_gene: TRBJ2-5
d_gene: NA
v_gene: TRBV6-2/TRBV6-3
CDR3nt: TGTGCCAGCAGCCCGAATGTGGGCGGAGAGACCCAGTACTTC
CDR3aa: CASSPNVGGETQYF

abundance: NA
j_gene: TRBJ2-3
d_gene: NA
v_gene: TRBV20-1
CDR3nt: TGCAGTGCTAGAGATAACACAGGCGCCGCAGATACGCAGTATTTT
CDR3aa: CSARDNTGAADTQYF

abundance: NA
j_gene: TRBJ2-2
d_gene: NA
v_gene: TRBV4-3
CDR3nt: TGCGCCAGCAGCCATCGGGGGGCAGCATGGGACGGGGAGCTGTTTTTT
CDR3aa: CASSHRGAAWDGELFF

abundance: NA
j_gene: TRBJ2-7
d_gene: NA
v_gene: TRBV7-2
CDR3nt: TGTGCCAGTAGCTCACAGGGTCGGTCCTACGAGCAGTACTTC
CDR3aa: CASSSQGRSYEQYF

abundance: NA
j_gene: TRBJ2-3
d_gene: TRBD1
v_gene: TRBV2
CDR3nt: TGTGCCAGCAGTGAAATGGGGACAGAAGATACGCAGTATTTT
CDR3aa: CASSEMGTEDTQYF

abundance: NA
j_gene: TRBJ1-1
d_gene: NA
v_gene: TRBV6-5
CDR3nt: TGTGCCAGCAGTAGAGGATATGAGACAGGCACTGAAGCTTTCTTT
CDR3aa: CASSRGYETGTEAFF

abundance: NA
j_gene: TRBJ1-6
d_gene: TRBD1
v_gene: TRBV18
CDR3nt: TGTGCCAGCTCACCACGGAGGGACAGCAATTCACCCCTCCACTTT
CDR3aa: CASSPRRDSNSPLHF

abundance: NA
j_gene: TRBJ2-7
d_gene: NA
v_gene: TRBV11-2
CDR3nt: TGTGCCAGCAGCTTAGATCGATTCCCATCCAATACAGGGCGGGAGCAGTACTTC
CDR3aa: CASSLDRFPSNTGREQYF

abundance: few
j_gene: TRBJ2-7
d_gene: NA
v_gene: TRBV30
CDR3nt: TGTGCCTGGAGTATGCAGAGAGAGCAGTACTTC
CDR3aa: CAWSMQREQYF

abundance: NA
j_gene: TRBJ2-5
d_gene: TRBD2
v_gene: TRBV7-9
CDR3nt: TGTGCCAGCAGCTTAGGACTAGCGGAAGAAGAGACCCAGTACTTC
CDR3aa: CASSLGLAEEETQYF

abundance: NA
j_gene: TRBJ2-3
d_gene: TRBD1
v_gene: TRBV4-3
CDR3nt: TGCGCCAGCAGCCGAAGTCCGGGACAGGGGAGCGCAGATACGCAGTATTTT
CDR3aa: CASSRSPGQGSADTQYF

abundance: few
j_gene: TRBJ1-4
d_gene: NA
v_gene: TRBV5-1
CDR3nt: TGCGCCAGCAGCTTGGGCCTATTGGGGGCTAATGAAAAACTGTTTTTT
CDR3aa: CASSLGLLGANEKLFF

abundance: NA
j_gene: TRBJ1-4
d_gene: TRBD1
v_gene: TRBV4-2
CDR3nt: TGTGCCAGCAGCCCCGGGGACAGGGGAGCAACTAATGAAAAACTGTTTTTT
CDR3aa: CASSPGDRGATNEKLFF

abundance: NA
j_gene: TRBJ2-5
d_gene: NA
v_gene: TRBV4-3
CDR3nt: TGCGCCGGCAGCACACACTCGGGGGTGGAGACCCAGTACTTC
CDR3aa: CAGSTHSGVETQYF

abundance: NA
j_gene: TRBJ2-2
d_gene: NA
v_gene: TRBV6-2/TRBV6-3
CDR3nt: TGTGCCAGCACCCCGACGGGGAACACCGGGGAGCTGTTTTTT
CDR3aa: CASTPTGNTGELFF

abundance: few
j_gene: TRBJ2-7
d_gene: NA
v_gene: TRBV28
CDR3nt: TGTGCCAGCAGTTTTCCTGGTAACTACGAGCAGTACTTC
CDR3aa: CASSFPGNYEQYF

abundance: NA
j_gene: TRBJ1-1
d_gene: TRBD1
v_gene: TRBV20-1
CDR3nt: TGCAGTGCTAGATCTAGCGGGACAGGGAACACTGAAGCTTTCTTT
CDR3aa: CSARSSGTGNTEAFF

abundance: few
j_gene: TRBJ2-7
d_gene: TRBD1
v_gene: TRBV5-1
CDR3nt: TGCGCCAGCAGCTTGGGGGACAGGGAAGACCACGAGCAGTACTTC
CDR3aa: CASSLGDREDHEQYF

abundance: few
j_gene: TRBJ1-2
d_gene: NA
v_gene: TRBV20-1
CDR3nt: TGCAGTGCTAGACCCGACAGCTATGGCTACACCTTC
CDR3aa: CSARPDSYGYTF

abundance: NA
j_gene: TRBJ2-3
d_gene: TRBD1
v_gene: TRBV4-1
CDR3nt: TGCGCCAGCAGCACTCGACAGGGTAACGCGTATTTT
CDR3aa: CASSTRQGNAYF

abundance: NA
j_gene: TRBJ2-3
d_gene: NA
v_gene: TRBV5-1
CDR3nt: TGCGCCAGCAGCGGGGTCGAAAGCGGCGATACGCAGTATTTT
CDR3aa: CASSGVESGDTQYF

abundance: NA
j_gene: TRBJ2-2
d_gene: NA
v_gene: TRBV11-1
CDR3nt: TGTGCCAGCAGCTTTACCCGGGACACCGGGGAGCTGTTTTTT
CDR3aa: CASSFTRDTGELFF

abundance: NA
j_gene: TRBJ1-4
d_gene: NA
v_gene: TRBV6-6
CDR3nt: TGTGCCAGCAGTTCTCGAAGCGGAGTTGAAAAACTGTTTTTT
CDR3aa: CASSSRSGVEKLFF

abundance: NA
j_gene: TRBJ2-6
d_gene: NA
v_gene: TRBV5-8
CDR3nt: TGTGCCAGCAGCACCGGACAGCCTTCTGGGGCCAACGTCCTGACTTTC
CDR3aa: CASSTGQPSGANVLTF

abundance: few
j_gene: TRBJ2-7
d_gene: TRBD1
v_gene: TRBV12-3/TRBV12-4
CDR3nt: TGTGCCAGCAGTCCTCAAGGACAGGGTCAAAGCGAGCAGTACTTC
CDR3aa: CASSPQGQGQSEQYF

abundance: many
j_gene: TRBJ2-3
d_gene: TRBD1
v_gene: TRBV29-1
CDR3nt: TGCAGCGTTGAAGATGGGACAGCGTACACAGATACGCAGTATTTT
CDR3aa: CSVEDGTAYTDTQYF

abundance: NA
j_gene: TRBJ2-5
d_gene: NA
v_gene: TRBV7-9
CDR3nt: TGTGCCAGCACCCCTACGCTGACAGACCAAGAGACCCAGTACTTC
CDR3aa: CASTPTLTDQETQYF

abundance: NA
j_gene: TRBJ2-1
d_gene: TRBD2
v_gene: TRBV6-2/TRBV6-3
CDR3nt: TGTGCCAGCCAGACTAGCGGTAACTACAATGAGCAGTTCTTC
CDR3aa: CASQTSGNYNEQFF

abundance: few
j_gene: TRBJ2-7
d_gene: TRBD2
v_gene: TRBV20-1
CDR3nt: TGCAGTGCTCCCCTCCCGGCCAGCGGGAGATTACGCGAGCAGTACTTC
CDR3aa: CSAPLPASGRLREQYF

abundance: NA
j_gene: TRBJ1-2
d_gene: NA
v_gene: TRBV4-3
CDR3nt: TGCGCCAACAGCGTAAGCGGGGGGGCTAACTATGGCTACACCTTC
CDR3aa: CANSVSGGANYGYTF

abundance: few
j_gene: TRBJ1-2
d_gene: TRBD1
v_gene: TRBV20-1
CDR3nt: TGCAGTGCACCCTACTCCGGGACAGGGGGCTCTGGCTACACCTTC
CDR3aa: CSAPYSGTGGSGYTF

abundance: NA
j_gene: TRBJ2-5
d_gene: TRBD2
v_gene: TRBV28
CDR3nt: TGTGCCAGCAGTTTATATCGGGGGGACCCGTACTTC
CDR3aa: CASSLYRGDPYF

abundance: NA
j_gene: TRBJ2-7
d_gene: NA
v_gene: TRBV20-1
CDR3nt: TGCAGTGCATACCCCCAGGGTTTCTACGAGCAGTACTTC
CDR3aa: CSAYPQGFYEQYF

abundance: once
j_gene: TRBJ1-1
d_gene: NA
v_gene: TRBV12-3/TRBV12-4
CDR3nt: TGTGCCAGCGGGCACAGTGGCACTGAAGCTTTCTTT
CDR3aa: CASGHSGTEAFF

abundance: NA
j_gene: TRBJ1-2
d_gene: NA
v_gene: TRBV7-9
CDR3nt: TGTGCCAGCACCTTTGGGGCCCAGAACTATGGCTACACCTTC
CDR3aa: CASTFGAQNYGYTF

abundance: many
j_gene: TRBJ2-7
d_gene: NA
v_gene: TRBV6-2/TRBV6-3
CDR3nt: TGTGCCAGCAGTTGGGTAAACTACGAGCAGTACTTC
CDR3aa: CASSWVNYEQYF

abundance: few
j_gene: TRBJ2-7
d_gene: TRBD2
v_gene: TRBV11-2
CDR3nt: TGTGCCAGCAGCTTAGATGGGAGGGGTGAGCAGTACTTC
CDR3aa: CASSLDGRGEQYF

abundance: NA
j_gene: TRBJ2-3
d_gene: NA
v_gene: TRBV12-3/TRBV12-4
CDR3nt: TGTGCCAGCAGTCCCAGAGATGGAGGAGATACGCAGTATTTT
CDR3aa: CASSPRDGGDTQYF

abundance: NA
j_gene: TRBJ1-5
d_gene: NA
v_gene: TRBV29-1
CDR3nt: TGCAGCGTCGACCACCGGTTCAGGGCCAATCAGCCCCAGCATTTT
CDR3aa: CSVDHRFRANQPQHF

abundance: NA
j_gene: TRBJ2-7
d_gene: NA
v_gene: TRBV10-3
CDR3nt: TGTGCCATCAGTGAGTCAGGACGTGAGCAGTACTTC
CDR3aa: CAISESGREQYF

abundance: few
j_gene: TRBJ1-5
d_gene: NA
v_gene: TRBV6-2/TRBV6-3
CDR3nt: TGTGCCAGCACCAACCGAGCATATAGCAATCAGCCCCAGCATTTT
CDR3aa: CASTNRAYSNQPQHF

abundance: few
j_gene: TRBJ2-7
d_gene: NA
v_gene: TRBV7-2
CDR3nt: TGTGCCAGCAGCACGGGACACAGAATCCACGAGCAGTACTTC
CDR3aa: CASSTGHRIHEQYF

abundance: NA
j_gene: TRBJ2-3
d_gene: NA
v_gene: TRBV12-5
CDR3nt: TGTGCTAGTGGTCCATTACTCGGGGGTAGCACAGATACGCAGTATTTT
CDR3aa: CASGPLLGGSTDTQYF